The clone carrying this T cell receptor beta chain has at least ten counts. Its matching antigen is unknown. It was template switching that added a universal primer site, and there were unique molecular identifiers on the cDNA. TCRdb re-called the 5' RACE reads with MiXCR, one entry per CDR3 protein. The data show 1.5 million or so distinct CDR3 sequences, less than 35% seen once. The sample belongs to a study of identical twins. Study-level findings and limits: Invariant MAIT and iNKT cells may have partly biased zero-insertion analyses. Models underestimated how often monozygotic twins shared out-of-frame TCR alpha. Alpha sequences that were out-of-frame and twin-shared showed an excess of low generation probability.

V lost 0 bases and J lost 1, with 8 bases in between. The CDR3 is made up of 15 amino acids. Germline V gene data show CDR1 as KGHDR and CDR2 as SFDVKD. This clonotype was sampled from a newborn girl in good health. This rearrangement joins TRBV24-1 to TRBJ2-5, with a tentative D call TRBD1 (6 bases). Sample: cord blood. For the CDR3, the DNA is TGTGCCACCAGTGATTTGCGACAGGCCCAAGAGACCCAGTACTTC. Residues: CATSDLRQAQETQYF.